This T cell receptor (beta chain) was captured by sequencing in a study of blood T cell repertoires in COVID-19. As for the study in general: COVID-19 samples collected from the United States, Italy and Spain covered acute and convalescent phases. PBMCs, B-cell-depleted T cells, or T cells provided the cDNA or gDNA that made up the material.

V lost 0 bases and J 5 bases, leaving 17 bases between the germline ends. Looked up from germline, CDR1 is SGHRS and CDR2 is YFSETQ. The CDR3 sequence is 16 residues long. In the authors' workflow: Counts of nucleated cells, estimated from reference gene primer amplification, were obtained. Measured with immunoSEQ multiplex PCR; TCRdb has only the in-frame clones, and not every one. D and trimming come from the DNA, and the V and J calls and clone size come from that table. The data contain approximately 220,000 clones, 82% of them singletons. This receptor was taken from a woman in her sixties or seventies with acute or convalescent COVID-19. Sequenced input: peripheral blood. The chain couples TRBV5-1 to TRBJ1-1, with D tentatively TRBD1 (6 bases). CDR3: CASSLVLQRGRTEAFF. CDR3 DNA: TGCGCCAGCAGCTTGGTTCTTCAGCGGGGGCGAACTGAAGCTTTCTTT.